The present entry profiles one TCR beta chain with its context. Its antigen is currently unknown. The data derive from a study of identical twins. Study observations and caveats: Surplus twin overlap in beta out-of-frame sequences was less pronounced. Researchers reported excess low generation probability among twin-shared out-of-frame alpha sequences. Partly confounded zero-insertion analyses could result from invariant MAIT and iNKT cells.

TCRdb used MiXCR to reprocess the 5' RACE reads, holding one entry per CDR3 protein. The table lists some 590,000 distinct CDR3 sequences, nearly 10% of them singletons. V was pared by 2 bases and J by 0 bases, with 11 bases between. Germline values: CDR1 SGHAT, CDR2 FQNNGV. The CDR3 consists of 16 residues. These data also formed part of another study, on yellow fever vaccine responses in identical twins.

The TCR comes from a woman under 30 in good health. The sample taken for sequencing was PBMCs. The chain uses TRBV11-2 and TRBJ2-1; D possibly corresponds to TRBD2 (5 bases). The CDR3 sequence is CASSLSGRPSYNEQFF. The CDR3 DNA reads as TGTGCCAGCAGCTTAAGTGGGAGACCCTCCTACAATGAGCAGTTCTTC.